This T cell receptor beta chain was observed in a study of shared clonotypes between healthy human individuals (dated by TCRdb to 2020 to 2022). At the level of the whole study: The cohort comprised two women and a few men aged 18 to 49 years. Blood TCR repertoires of about five healthy adults were deeply sequenced to estimate repertoire size and the extent of clonotype sharing between individuals. To increase sequencing depth and limit assay-specific biases, TCR repertoire library preparation and sequencing were carried out by different laboratories using diverse techniques. Per donor, leukapheresis produced somewhere between about 0.85 and 9.5 billion PBMCs.

Using the deep immunoSEQ assay, multiplex PCR amplified TCR CDR3 regions from genomic DNA. For each cell subset, the extracted genomic DNA was distributed evenly across all wells of several immunoSEQ 96-well plates, and each plate served as one replicate. For unsorted PBMC, each replicate PCR was loaded with approximately 300 ng genomic DNA, equivalent to 30,000 or so T cell genomes. Ten immunoSEQ deep assay plates were used to sequence unsorted PBMC genomic DNA. Purified libraries were quantified with a Qubit 3.0 fluorometer, sized on a Bioanalyzer 2100, and re-quantified with the KAPA Library Quantification kit. Every immunoSEQ 96-well plate was sequenced on a dedicated single-read 150-cycle Illumina NextSeq 550 flow cell. Under the source paper's analysis protocol: Because only junctional sequences without quality scores were contained in the immunoSEQ output, filtering matching that applied to full-length reads could not be performed. Sequences were annotated with PyIR, a Python wrapper for IgBLAST v1.9, and V/J genes and CDR3 were assigned using IMGT germline references. Reads were removed for weak V/J assignments (E-value above 1e-6), missing CDR3, stop codons, out-of-frame junctions, or ambiguous translated residues. V3J clonotypes were defined as sequences sharing the same inferred V gene, J gene, and CDR3 amino acid sequence. Percentage overlap between repertoires was calculated by dividing the number of shared unique clonotypes by the size of the smaller repertoire. Richness of each repertoire was evaluated using RTK rarefaction, the Chao1 estimator, and Recon v2.1 estimates of unobserved clonotypes. In its TCRdb copy, this immuneACCESS table keeps in-frame sequences only and misses some clones. Where compared with another copy, unresolved V genes explain less than half of these, and the others have no known cause. V, J and clone size were drawn from that table, and D and trimming were deduced from the DNA. Here the sample has 500,000 to 650,000 clones; around 77% occur a single time. In total, the top ten clones hold 9.5% to 15% of the sample.

A remark on this clone: The antigen it binds to is not known. Base-call qualities are not available, and no considerably larger clone is one nucleotide away.

Findings and caveats that apply to the study as a whole: Sampling was restricted to blood, and TCR repertoires in tissues likely differ from the TCR repertoires found in blood. Based on pairwise subsampling, the degree of clonotype sharing among donors was expected to be affected by sequencing depth. The small number of donors limited the genetic and exposure-history diversity represented.

The donors were healthy, HIV-negative adults with no recently reported acute infections or vaccinations. Every donor was a Caucasian adult residing in Nashville, Tennessee, USA. In the unsorted samples, 85 million to 100 million PBMCs were counted, and genomic DNA was extracted using the QIAamp DNA Blood Mini kit. After blood collection by leukapheresis, PBMCs were isolated using Ficoll-Histopaque density gradient centrifugation and then cryopreserved in the vapor phase of liquid nitrogen. The CDR3 numbers 16 residues from cysteine through phenylalanine. The only DNA kept is the CDR3, 48 bases in frame from the first base. V and J lose 3 bases and 3 bases, and a span of 16 bases separates them. As encoded in the germline V gene (reference sequence), CDR1 is SGHNT while CDR2 is YYREEE.

The sequencing input was PBMCs. The chain joins TRBV5-4 to TRBJ2-1; the D region possibly corresponds to TRBD1 (6 bases align). This TCR was recovered from a woman in her 40s in good health. Some clones in this sample may be carry-over from other donors' samples. CDR3 loop: CASSSEGGHFYNEQFF. The DNA sequence reads TGTGCCAGCAGCTCCGAAGGGGGACACTTCTACAATGAGCAGTTCTTC.